The 12 T cell receptor beta chains presented below share a single source sample, sequenced in a study of graft-versus-host responses after intestinal transplantation. Their cognate antigens are unknown. Profiled with immunoSEQ multiplex PCR; TCRdb holds only in-frame clones, not every one. The sample has some 110,000 clones, 85% to 95% seen once. This specimen was unstimulated CD4+ T cells sorted from spleen or lymph node cells, taken before transplant. The receptor source for this set is a human donor who was the organ donor for an intestinal transplant.

J is TRBJ2-5 and V is TRBV7-9, with D uncertain. The CDR3 is 14 amino acids. Germline V lookup: CDR1 SEHNR, CDR2 FQNEAQ (reference sequence). V lost 5 bases and J lost 4, with 14 bases in between. The CDR3 DNA is TGTGCCAGCAGCCCCCGGTCCCCCGGAGAGACCCAGTACTTC. It encodes CASSPRSPGETQYF. Drawing the rest from reference TRBV7-9 and TRBJ2-5, the complete variable domain is DTGVSQNPRHKITKRGQNVTFRCDPISEHNRLYWYRQTLGQGPEFLTYFQNEAQLEKSRLLSDRFSAERPKGSFSTLEIQRTEQGDSAMYLCASSPRSPGETQYFGPGTRLLVL.

The gene calls are TRBV9 and TRBJ2-1; TRBD2 aligns across 8 bases. V lost 3 bases, J lost 6 bases, and 8 bases stayed unmatched. The CDR3 runs to 15 residues. Per the germline V gene, CDR1 is SGDLS and CDR2 is YYNGEE. CDR3 DNA sequence: TGTGCCAGCAGCGCGCGGGAGGTACTACCCAATGAGCAGTTCTTC. It is translated as CASSAREVLPNEQFF.

The gene calls are TRBV7-6 and TRBJ2-3; D ambiguous. Germline V CDR1 and CDR2: SGHVS, FNYEAQ. V lost 3 bases and J lost 0, with 7 bases in between. The CDR3 totals 14 residues. CDR3 coding DNA: TGTGCCAGCAGCTTTGGCGGTAGCACAGATACGCAGTATTTT. Amino acid sequence: CASSFGGSTDTQYF.

The chain combines TRBV6-1 with TRBJ2-7; D could derive from TRBD1 or TRBD2 (5 bases each). The germline V gene encodes CDR1 MNHNS and CDR2 SASEGT. The CDR3 runs 14 residues. Trimming pared 1 base from V and 5 bases from J, leaving 12 bases between. CDR3 DNA: TGTGCCAGCAGTGAAGGGATGGTGGGGGACGAGCAGTACTTC. Translation gives CASSEGMVGDEQYF.

Here the CDR3 reads CASSLPYSNQPQHF. The CDR3 bases are TGTGCCAGCAGTTTACCCTATAGCAATCAGCCCCAGCATTTT. The rearrangement uses TRBV28 and TRBJ1-5, with D unclear. The V and J ends lost 2 bases and 0 bases respectively, with 5 bases between them. Germline assignment: CDR1 MDHEN and CDR2 SYDVKM. CDR3 length equals 14 residues. Supplemented by reference TRBV28 and TRBJ1-5, the full variable domain reads DVKVTQSSRYLVKRTGEKVFLECVQDMDHENMFWYRQDPGLGLRLIYFSYDVKMKEKGDIPEGYSVSREKKERFSLILESASTNQTSMYLCASSLPYSNQPQHFGDGTRLSIL.

This rearrangement joins TRBV19 to TRBJ1-4, with D hard to call. Germline V gene data show CDR1 as LNHDA and CDR2 as SQIVND (reference sequence). The length of the CDR3 is 14 residues. The V gene lost 6 bases and the J gene lost 8 bases, with 16 bases spanning the gap. In DNA, the CDR3 is TGTGCCAGTAGCGTCCTGACGGCCATGGAAAAACTGTTTTTT. Protein product: CASSVLTAMEKLFF.

J is TRBJ2-7 and V is TRBV10-2; 12 bases match TRBD1. CDR3 length: 15 residues. The germline V gene encodes CDR1 WSHSY and CDR2 SAAADI. The V gene end was trimmed by 6 bases and the J gene end by 6 bases; junction bases not matched to a gene: 9. The CDR3 here is CASRKPGQGAGEQYF. The CDR3 bases are TGCGCCAGCAGAAAACCGGGACAGGGGGCAGGCGAGCAGTACTTC.

V and J are TRBV5-4 and TRBJ2-1; D is possibly TRBD1 (5 bases). The CDR3 runs 12 residues. Germline V CDR1 and CDR2: SGHNT, YYREEE (reference sequence). The V and J ends lost 4 bases and 6 bases respectively, with 8 bases between them. The CDR3 is CASSRDSNEQFF. For the CDR3, the DNA is TGTGCCAGCAGCCGCGACAGCAATGAGCAGTTCTTC. Supplemented by reference TRBV5-4 and TRBJ2-1, the full variable domain reads ETGVTQSPTHLIKTRGQQVTLRCSSQSGHNTVSWYQQALGQGPQFIFQYYREEENGRGNFPPRFSGLQFPNYSSELNVNALELDDSALYLCASSRDSNEQFFGPGTRLTVL.

This chain connects TRBV7-2 to TRBJ2-1; 7 bases are shared with TRBD2. The CDR3 contains 14 residues. Germline trimming cut 0 bases from V and 10 bases from J; bases unmatched to any gene: 6. Germline V gene lookup returns CDR1 SGHTA and CDR2 FQGNSA. The CDR3 loop is CASSLAGGPQEQFF. CDR3 sequence (DNA): TGTGCCAGCAGCTTAGCGGGAGGGCCTCAGGAGCAGTTCTTC.

The chain joins TRBV5-1 to TRBJ1-4; no reliable D call. Germline-derived CDR1 and CDR2 are SGHRS and YFSETQ. The CDR3 length is 13 residues. Trimming stripped 0 bases from V and 5 bases from J, with 5 bases between. This CDR3 reads CASSLAPNEKLFF. Written as DNA, the CDR3 is TGCGCCAGCAGCTTGGCGCCGAATGAAAAACTGTTTTTT.

The rearrangement uses TRBV29-1 and TRBJ2-5; 9 positions agree with TRBD1. The V segment lost 7 bases and the J segment 5 bases; nucleotides outside the gene matches: 8. Per germline, CDR1 SQVTM and CDR2 ANQGSEA. This CDR3 is 13 amino acids long. The CDR3 protein is CSDSGQGLETQYF. CDR3 DNA sequence: TGCAGCGACTCTGGACAGGGGTTGGAGACCCAGTACTTC.

V is TRBV6-5 and J is TRBJ1-1; TRBD1 aligns across 7 bases. This CDR3 region has 14 residues. The V and J ends lost 8 bases and 3 bases, in that order; junction bases with no gene match: 9. Germline CDR1 and CDR2: MNHEY and SVGAGI. CDR3 sequence reads: CASSTEGADTEAFF. The DNA for the CDR3 is TGTGCCAGCTCTACTGAGGGGGCGGACACTGAAGCTTTCTTT.